These T cell receptor beta chains were read from a single sample in a study of persistence of HIV-infected CD4 T cells. The data were produced by immunoSEQ multiplex PCR, yet TCRdb's version contains in-frame clones alone and is incomplete. The sample comprises about 45,000 clones, about nine tenths of which are singletons, and 0.4% to 0.6% rests with the top ten. No antigen has been assigned to these receptors. The source material was CD4+ T cells sorted from PBMCs after roughly 18-hour stimulation, sampled from a patient who received antiretroviral therapy. The receptors come from an adult woman with HIV who was CMV-seropositive. The CDR3 runs from the conserved cysteine through the conserved F or W. The D gene is left open where the match is weak. Not all rows give a size; the values are once, few, many and, for expanded clones, a class.

CDR3 protein,CDR3 DNA,D gene,V gene,J gene,clone size,CDR3 length
CASNLAPQGSGVSTEAFF,TGCGCCAGCAACTTAGCCCCACAAGGGTCCGGGGTGAGCACTGAAGCTTTCTTT,NA,TRBV5-1,TRBJ1-1,NA,18
CASSQRDEPMNTEAFF,TGCGCCAGCAGCCAAAGGGACGAGCCGATGAACACTGAAGCTTTCTTT,NA,TRBV4-1,TRBJ1-1,NA,16
CASSSTSGGRRSSYNEQFF,TGTGCCAGCAGCTCCACTAGCGGGGGCCGCCGAAGCTCCTACAATGAGCAGTTCTTC,TRBD2,TRBV9,TRBJ2-1,NA,19
CAWSGGSQYF,TGTGCCTGGTCTGGGGGTTCGCAGTATTTT,NA,TRBV30,TRBJ2-3,NA,10
CASSPDRANTEAFF,TGTGCCAGCAGCCCAGACAGGGCCAACACTGAAGCTTTCTTT,TRBD1,TRBV5-4,TRBJ1-1,once,14
CASSPGTDEAFF,TGTGCCAGCAGCCCCGGGACAGACGAAGCTTTCTTT,TRBD1,TRBV6-5,TRBJ1-1,NA,12
CAISESGLEGLNYEQYF,TGTGCCATCAGTGAGTCGGGGTTAGAAGGCCTGAACTACGAGCAGTACTTC,NA,TRBV10-3,TRBJ2-7,NA,17
CASSATGYYTDTQYF,TGTGCCAGCAGCGCGACTGGTTATTACACAGATACGCAGTATTTT,NA,TRBV9,TRBJ2-3,NA,15
CASSQSGDSSYNSPLHF,TGTGCCAGCAGCCAATCGGGAGACTCCTCCTATAATTCACCCCTCCACTTT,NA,TRBV14,TRBJ1-6,once,17
CASSILSSGANVLTF,TGTGCCAGCAGCATCCTCAGCTCTGGGGCCAACGTCCTGACTTTC,NA,TRBV7-8,TRBJ2-6,NA,15
CASRWAGKNEKLFF,TGTGCCAGCAGGTGGGCAGGGAAAAATGAAAAACTGTTTTTT,NA,TRBV2,TRBJ1-4,NA,14
CALQGNTGELFF,TGTGCCTTACAGGGAAACACCGGGGAGCTGTTTTTT,NA,TRBV5-4,TRBJ2-2,NA,12
CAWSPPPTVRNQPQHF,TGTGCCTGGAGCCCCCCCCCGACAGTGAGAAATCAGCCCCAGCATTTT,NA,TRBV30,TRBJ1-5,once,16
CASSGGTPYNEQFF,TGTGCCAGTAGTGGGGGGACTCCTTACAATGAGCAGTTCTTC,NA,TRBV19,TRBJ2-1,once,14
CASSQWQGAGNGYTF,TGTGCCAGCAGCCAATGGCAGGGGGCAGGGAATGGCTACACCTTC,TRBD1,TRBV3-1/TRBV3-2,TRBJ1-2,once,15
CASSTSTMNTEAFF,TGTGCCAGCAGCACAAGTACCATGAACACTGAAGCTTTCTTT,NA,TRBV7-2,TRBJ1-1,NA,14
CASSEQGSSYGYTF,TGTGCCAGCAGTGAACAGGGGTCGAGCTATGGCTACACCTTC,NA,TRBV2,TRBJ1-2,once,14
CASSRTGPSTGPYEQYF,TGCGCCAGCAGCCGCACCGGGCCCTCGACCGGGCCATACGAGCAGTACTTC,NA,TRBV5-1,TRBJ2-7,NA,17
CASSPGTGGRRGNTIYF,TGTGCCAGCAGCCCGGGGACAGGGGGCAGACGTGGAAACACCATATATTTT,TRBD1,TRBV9,TRBJ1-3,NA,17
CASSPGFGIDEQFF,TGCGCCAGCAGCCCAGGGTTTGGGATCGATGAGCAGTTCTTC,NA,TRBV5-1,TRBJ2-1,NA,14
CASSPGQGPLHF,TGTGCCAGCTCACCGGGACAGGGGCCCCTCCACTTT,TRBD1,TRBV18,TRBJ1-6,NA,12
CASSSAGQSSYEQYF,TGTGCCAGCAGTTCTGCCGGACAGAGCTCCTACGAGCAGTACTTC,NA,TRBV28,TRBJ2-7,NA,15
CASSLRNDSPLHF,TGTGCCAGCAGCTTAAGGAACGATTCACCCCTCCACTTT,NA,TRBV11-3,TRBJ1-6,few,13
CASSSKRGGYNEQFF,TGCGCCAGCAGCTCAAAGCGGGGGGGTTACAATGAGCAGTTCTTC,TRBD2,TRBV5-1,TRBJ2-1,once,15
CAWSTTSGDYNEQFF,TGTGCCTGGAGTACGACTAGCGGGGACTACAATGAGCAGTTCTTC,TRBD2,TRBV30,TRBJ2-1,NA,15
CASGAGRGGETQYF,TGCGCCAGCGGGGCTGGCAGGGGGGGAGAGACCCAGTACTTC,NA,TRBV5-1,TRBJ2-5,NA,14
CASSLASGSSTDTQYF,TGCGCCAGCAGCTTGGCGTCAGGTTCATCCACAGATACGCAGTATTTT,NA,TRBV5-1,TRBJ2-3,NA,16
CASSLAGQVLSGNTIYF,TGTGCCAGCAGCTTGGCAGGACAGGTTCTCTCTGGAAACACCATATATTTT,TRBD1,TRBV5-6,TRBJ1-3,NA,17
CASSLLREFGNTIYF,TGTGCCAGCAGCTTATTACGGGAGTTTGGAAACACCATATATTTT,NA,TRBV7-8,TRBJ1-3,NA,15
CASSLGAATDTQYF,TGTGCCAGCAGCTTGGGAGCGGCCACAGATACGCAGTATTTT,NA,TRBV11-1,TRBJ2-3,NA,14
CASSLKITGTKNYGYTF,TGTGCCAGCAGTTTAAAGATTACCGGGACGAAGAACTATGGCTACACCTTC,NA,TRBV27,TRBJ1-2,NA,17
CASSGYNEQFF,TGTGCCAGCAGTGGTTACAATGAGCAGTTCTTC,NA,TRBV12-3/TRBV12-4,TRBJ2-1,once,11